The source of this T cell receptor (beta chain) is a study of blood T cell repertoires in COVID-19 (dated by TCRdb to about 2020). Some background on the complete study: Samples covering the acute and convalescent phases of COVID-19 were provided by collaborators in the United States, Italy and Spain. The repertoires were released in a freely available public database meant as a resource for research on the immune response to SARS-CoV-2. The prospective study material was composed of cDNA or gDNA derived from T cells, B-cell-depleted T cells, or PBMCs. Samples came from the ongoing ImmuneRACE study (first 160 participants) plus 1,254 subjects from 6 global collaborators. The dataset comprised deeply sampled blood TCRbeta repertoires from subjects exposed to, actively infected with, or recovered from COVID-19. Sample metadata almost always included a de-identified subject ID, COVID-19 status, age in years and sex. Where available, HLA class I and class II types were obtained from metadata supplied by the sample provider rather than from assay-based typing. The research as a whole found: The amount of clinical and demographic metadata varied by source and participant and was provided uncurated.

Note on this clone: Its cognate antigen has yet to be identified. Per-nucleotide qualities are absent, and no much larger clonotype sits a single base away.

The immunoSEQ Assay, a bias-controlled multiplex PCR, was used to amplify TCRbeta CDR3 regions from genomic DNA. As for the original processing: The number of nucleated cells in each sample was estimated by amplification of reference gene primers within the assay. To quantify the absolute abundance of each unique TCRbeta CDR3 rearrangement, sequence reads were collapsed and filtered. For each sample, productive Simpson clonality was calculated as the square root of Simpson's diversity index across productive rearrangements. The table was pulled from immuneACCESS by TCRdb, which kept in-frame rearrangements only. Such tables lose some clones; where checked, under half of the loss comes from unresolved V genes, and the rest has no known cause. V, J and clone size derive from that table, while D and trimming were established from the DNA sequence. Here the sample has approximately 250,000 clones; approximately 86% occur a single time. Of the sample, roughly 4.9% falls within the top ten clones.

At one collaborating source in Seattle, patients were enrolled during active infection and were followed longitudinally through the course of disease. The collaborating institutions used their own protocols to collect whole blood in K2EDTA tubes. For TCRbeta analysis, collaborators shipped samples in one of three forms: frozen whole blood, isolated PBMCs, or DNA extracted from either of those sample types. The sequence came from a woman in her sixties with COVID-19, enrolled during active disease. Sequenced material: peripheral blood.

For the CDR3, the sequence is CASSRQSGGGGGNTEAFF. At the DNA level, the sequence is TGTGCCAGCAGCCGCCAGTCGGGTGGGGGCGGAGGGAACACTGAAGCTTTCTTT. The rearranged chain carries TRBV7-3 and TRBJ1-1; the D gene is possibly TRBD1, with 6 bases matching. Sequences SGHTA (CDR1) and FQGTGA (CDR2) are obtained from the germline V gene. V and J are truncated by 5 bases and 1 base respectively, leaving an intervening sequence of 23 bases. The cysteine opens and the phenylalanine closes a CDR3 of 18 amino acids. Of all the DNA, just the CDR3 is kept, 54 bases in frame from base 1.